Listed below are T cell receptor beta chains from one sample, sequenced in a study of shared clonotypes between healthy human individuals. Measured with immunoSEQ multiplex PCR; TCRdb has only the in-frame clones, and not every one. The sample comprises roughly 520,000 clones, 90% to 96% of which are singletons, and under 0.065% rests with the top ten. Sample: naive CD4+ T cells sorted from blood. The receptors derive from a woman under 40 in good health. Each CDR3 is given with its conserved first and last residue. The D gene is left open where the match is weak. Expanded clones are given a class, and other clones once, few, many or no size at all.

CDR3aa,CDR3nt,abundance,d_gene,v_gene,j_gene
CASSKGDYSNTGELFF,TGTGCCAGTAGTAAGGGGGACTACAGTAACACCGGGGAGCTGTTTTTT,-,-,TRBV19,TRBJ2-2
CASTTSKLYTGELFF,TGCGCCAGCACGACTAGCAAACTTTACACCGGGGAGCTGTTTTTT,-,TRBD2,TRBV5-1,TRBJ2-2
CASLPQTANEKLFF,TGTGCCAGTTTACCTCAGACAGCTAATGAAAAACTGTTTTTT,-,-,TRBV28,TRBJ1-4
CASSERGSGELFF,TGCGCCAGCAGTGAGCGGGGAAGCGGGGAGCTGTTTTTT,-,-,TRBV10-1,TRBJ2-2
CASSIVGLYSNQPQHF,TGTGCCAGTAGTATAGTCGGCCTTTATAGCAATCAGCCCCAGCATTTT,-,-,TRBV19,TRBJ1-5
CASSEGRRRDNEQFF,TGTGCCAGCAGTGAAGGTAGGAGGCGGGATAATGAGCAGTTCTTC,-,-,TRBV2,TRBJ2-1
CASSPSPGVGVGNTIYF,TGTGCCAGCAGCCCGTCGCCAGGAGTAGGGGTAGGGAACACCATATATTTT,-,-,TRBV5-8,TRBJ1-3
CASSTGLNTEAFF,TGTGCCAGCAGTACAGGGCTGAACACTGAAGCTTTCTTT,-,-,TRBV6-4,TRBJ1-1
CASSPGQGIPYEQYF,TGTGCCAGCAGCCCAGGGCAGGGTATTCCTTACGAGCAGTACTTC,-,-,TRBV28,TRBJ2-7
CASSPRTVDNTEAFF,TGTGCCAGCTCACCGCGGACGGTTGATAACACTGAAGCTTTCTTT,-,-,TRBV18,TRBJ1-1
CASSLGRTGGRLDQPQHF,TGTGCCAGCAGTTTAGGTAGGACAGGGGGAAGACTCGATCAGCCCCAGCATTTT,-,TRBD1,TRBV28,TRBJ1-5
CASSIVQGVSYEQYF,TGTGCCAGTAGTATAGTACAGGGAGTAAGCTACGAGCAGTACTTC,-,-,TRBV19,TRBJ2-7
CSVEDRGETQYF,TGCAGCGTTGAAGATCGAGGGGAGACCCAGTACTTC,-,-,TRBV29-1,TRBJ2-5
CASSREDRAGNTIYF,TGTGCCAGCAGCCGCGAGGACAGGGCTGGAAACACCATATATTTT,-,TRBD1,TRBV6-5,TRBJ1-3
CASSQVTAIGSYNEQFF,TGTGCCAGCAGCCAAGTTACAGCGATTGGGTCCTACAATGAGCAGTTCTTC,-,-,TRBV4-2,TRBJ2-1
CASSLDRSLGVNTEAFF,TGTGCCAGCAGCTTAGATCGTAGTCTGGGGGTGAACACTGAAGCTTTCTTT,once,-,TRBV11-2,TRBJ1-1
CASSLSPYEQYF,TGTGCCAGCAGCTTAAGCCCCTACGAGCAGTACTTC,-,-,TRBV7-9,TRBJ2-7
CASRDTGTGTAGQYF,TGTGCCAGCAGGGATACCGGGACAGGGACCGCAGGCCAGTACTTC,-,TRBD1,TRBV28,TRBJ2-5
CASRRTSGYEQFF,TGCGCCAGCAGGAGGACTAGTGGCTATGAGCAGTTCTTC,once,TRBD2,TRBV5-1,TRBJ2-1
CASSSHSYEQYF,TGTGCCAGCAGTTCTCACTCCTACGAGCAGTACTTC,few,-,TRBV28,TRBJ2-7
CASSRWGWRGLYQETQYF,TGTGCCAGCAGCCGTTGGGGTTGGCGGGGGCTGTACCAAGAGACCCAGTACTTC,-,-,TRBV28,TRBJ2-5
CASSKESDYEQYF,TGTGCCAGTAGCAAGGAATCCGACTACGAGCAGTACTTC,few,-,TRBV19,TRBJ2-7
CASSSMAGGQETQYF,TGTGCCAGCAGCTCTATGGCAGGAGGGCAAGAGACCCAGTACTTC,-,-,TRBV6-5,TRBJ2-5
CASSQGLRTDTQYF,TGTGCCAGCAGCCAGGGCTTGAGGACAGATACGCAGTATTTT,-,-,TRBV27,TRBJ2-3
CASSQGPSSGNTIYF,TGCGCCAGCAGCCAGGGCCCAAGCTCTGGAAACACCATATATTTT,-,-,TRBV5-1,TRBJ1-3
CASGLFTGQNSYEQYF,TGTGCTAGTGGTTTGTTCACGGGGCAAAACTCCTACGAGCAGTACTTC,-,-,TRBV12-5,TRBJ2-7
CASRSQGQGLTIYF,TGTGCCAGCAGATCCCAGGGCCAAGGTCTCACCATATATTTT,-,-,TRBV6-5,TRBJ1-3
CAISAAGYQPQHF,TGTGCCATCAGTGCGGCAGGGTATCAGCCCCAGCATTTT,once,-,TRBV10-3,TRBJ1-5
CASSLGQSNTGELFF,TGTGCCAGCAGCTTAGGGCAGTCGAACACCGGGGAGCTGTTTTTT,-,-,TRBV11-3,TRBJ2-2
CASSLTSGRAGTGELFF,TGTGCCAGCAGCTTGACTAGCGGGAGGGCCGGTACCGGGGAGCTGTTTTTT,-,TRBD2,TRBV11-3,TRBJ2-2
CASSGVSGGIQPQHF,TGTGCCAGCAGTGGGGTTTCCGGGGGCATACAGCCCCAGCATTTT,-,-,TRBV2,TRBJ1-5
CASSQETSGSWETQYF,TGTGCCAGCAGCCAAGAGACTAGCGGGAGCTGGGAGACCCAGTACTTC,-,TRBD2,TRBV4-2,TRBJ2-5
CASRWGIDTQYF,TGTGCCAGCCGCTGGGGGATAGATACGCAGTATTTT,-,-,TRBV6-1,TRBJ2-3
CASSVEGPYEQYF,TGTGCCAGCAGTGTAGAGGGTCCCTACGAGCAGTACTTC,-,-,TRBV6-1,TRBJ2-7
CASLTGNYGYTF,TGTGCCAGTTTGACGGGGAACTATGGCTACACCTTC,once,-,TRBV28,TRBJ1-2
CASTTLDRLAYEQYF,TGTGCCAGCACTACGCTGGACAGACTAGCCTACGAGCAGTACTTC,-,-,TRBV28,TRBJ2-7
CASSVGHQTYEQYF,TGTGCCAGCAGCGTGGGACACCAGACCTACGAGCAGTACTTC,-,-,TRBV7-2,TRBJ2-7
CASSLDHRDATYNEQFF,TGTGCCAGCAGCTTAGATCATCGGGATGCTACCTACAATGAGCAGTTCTTC,-,-,TRBV7-9,TRBJ2-1
CASSPGGARSNEAFF,TGTGCCAGCAGTCCGGGGGGGGCGAGGAGTAATGAAGCTTTCTTT,-,-,TRBV6-4,TRBJ1-1
CAWRRAGFEQYF,TGTGCCTGGAGACGAGCGGGATTCGAGCAGTACTTC,-,TRBD2,TRBV30,TRBJ2-7
CASSPTPGTDTWGYTF,TGTGCCAGCAGTCCTACCCCCGGGACGGATACCTGGGGCTACACCTTC,-,-,TRBV28,TRBJ1-2
CASSIEAGGLAETQYF,TGTGCCAGTAGTATAGAGGCGGGAGGGTTGGCAGAGACCCAGTACTTC,-,TRBD2,TRBV19,TRBJ2-5
CASINPGPHYEQYF,TGTGCCAGCATTAATCCGGGACCTCACTACGAGCAGTACTTC,-,-,TRBV28,TRBJ2-7